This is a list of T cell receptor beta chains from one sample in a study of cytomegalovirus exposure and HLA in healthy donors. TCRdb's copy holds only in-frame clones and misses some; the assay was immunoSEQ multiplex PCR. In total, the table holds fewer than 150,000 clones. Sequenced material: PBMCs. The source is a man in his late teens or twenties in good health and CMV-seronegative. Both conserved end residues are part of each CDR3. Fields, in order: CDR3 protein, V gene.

CDR3 protein: CATSGEGQGYYSNQPQHF
V gene: TRBV15

CDR3 protein: CASSLGSSAETQYF
V gene: TRBV5-1

CDR3 protein: CASAPGQPYNEQFF
V gene: TRBV19

CDR3 protein: CASSNAGGNEQFF
V gene: TRBV28

CDR3 protein: CASSPGGSYTEAFF
V gene: TRBV28

CDR3 protein: CASGGGGTTQFF
V gene: TRBV5-6

CDR3 protein: CASSWSGAGGMRTDTQYF
V gene: TRBV7-2

CDR3 protein: CASSYSVGREGSNEQFF
V gene: TRBV7-2

CDR3 protein: CASSKGQVEGGYTF
V gene: TRBV7-2

CDR3 protein: CASRAGGTEAFF
V gene: TRBV10-2

CDR3 protein: CASSLAQGHNTEAFF
V gene: TRBV5-1

CDR3 protein: CASSGPGGYGYTF
V gene: TRBV9

CDR3 protein: CASSEFSGGTFSYEQYF
V gene: TRBV10-2

CDR3 protein: CASSFRTGQLETQYF
V gene: TRBV5-6

CDR3 protein: CTSTSLEVVSKEAFF
V gene: TRBV28

CDR3 protein: CASTSSANTGELFF
V gene: TRBV6-1